The rows below give T cell receptor beta chains drawn from one sample of a study of T-cell memory formation after mild COVID-19. TCRdb reprocessed the 5' RACE reads via MiXCR and lists one record per CDR3 protein. In the table there are around 340,000 distinct CDR3 sequences, roughly 20% of which are singletons. What was sequenced was PBMCs or a T cell subset sorted from them (not recorded which). The receptors originated from an adult woman who had mild COVID-19 (a few samples of this study predate the infection). Cell type and time point are not known. CDR3s include the opening cysteine and the closing phenylalanine or tryptophan. Each record gives: V gene, J gene, CDR3 protein.

TRBV19	TRBJ1-1	CASKKGGQGAANTEAFF
TRBV25-1	TRBJ2-7	CASSVDSYEQYF
TRBV5-6	TRBJ1-2	CASSTGTGGGYTF
TRBV4-3	TRBJ2-3	CASSLPPLGTSGEGTDTQYF
TRBV7-2	TRBJ2-5	CASSLPTSGVETQYF
TRBV14	TRBJ2-5	CASSQAVFGETQYF
TRBV30	TRBJ2-2	CAWSQQGTGELFF
TRBV14	TRBJ2-2	CASSLRVAANTGELFF
TRBV7-9	TRBJ2-2	CASSLRGPLTGELFF
TRBV5-6	TRBJ2-1	CASHGLLAGPYNEQFF
TRBV24-1	TRBJ2-1	CATSDKGATYNEQFF
TRBV10-3	TRBJ2-7	CAIRVTQGYEQYF
TRBV9	TRBJ2-2	CASSADTSGGPPNTGELFF
TRBV18	TRBJ1-6	CASSFQGANSPLHF
TRBV12-3/TRBV12-4	TRBJ1-5	CASTAPGARGQPQHF
TRBV25-1	TRBJ1-2	CASTRGDYYGYTF
TRBV9	TRBJ2-1	CASSVGWGDEQFF
TRBV5-1	TRBJ1-1	CASSLDGVTEAFF
TRBV5-8	TRBJ2-1	CASNRGTTSYNEQFF
TRBV28	TRBJ1-3	CASSSPSELSLYF
TRBV9	TRBJ2-7	CASSFLSTGKRSEQYF
TRBV5-1	TRBJ2-7	CASSLVAGNAYEQYF
TRBV12-3/TRBV12-4	TRBJ2-5	CASSFTGLDQETQYF
TRBV20-1	TRBJ2-1	CSALDRGSRSYNEQFF
TRBV5-1	TRBJ2-1	CASSVEGGNEQFF
TRBV6-2/TRBV6-3	TRBJ2-7	CASSPLGQYF
TRBV5-1	TRBJ1-6	CASSPDGGNNSPLHF
TRBV5-6	TRBJ2-4	CASSSVQNIQYF
TRBV12-3/TRBV12-4	TRBJ1-1	CASSWGGRDTEAFF
TRBV11-2	TRBJ1-2	CASSLEPSSGFGYGYTF
TRBV6-5	TRBJ1-2	CASRRGGVNGYTF
TRBV9	TRBJ2-7	CASSTDRDKYYEQYF
TRBV4-2	TRBJ1-1	CASSQDRDGEAFF
TRBV7-3	TRBJ2-6	CASSLSEQGASGANVLTF
TRBV4-2	TRBJ2-7	CASSSRPAAESSYEQYF
TRBV5-4	TRBJ2-3	CASSLQRERGTDTQYF
TRBV7-6	TRBJ2-1	CASRAGTGGTLSYNEQFF
TRBV4-1	TRBJ1-5	CASLARLDQPQHF
TRBV12-3/TRBV12-4	TRBJ1-2	CASSLGWGAYGYTF
TRBV15	TRBJ1-1	CATSIPGQFMNTEAFF
TRBV7-7	TRBJ2-5	CASSLAHGGGETQYF
TRBV20-1	TRBJ1-2	CSARVSGVNHYGYTF
TRBV4-3	TRBJ2-7	CASSQEPPTGHYEQYF
TRBV3-1	TRBJ2-1	CASSQEGTSGYNEQFF
TRBV12-3/TRBV12-4	TRBJ1-1	CASSHPGSGTEAFF
TRBV11-2	TRBJ2-1	CASSLGGTSGSNEQFF
TRBV14	TRBJ2-5	CASSQGSGQVKTQYF
TRBV5-1	TRBJ1-5	CATGPTHYSNQPQHF
TRBV29-1	TRBJ2-7	CSVKTDSYEQYF